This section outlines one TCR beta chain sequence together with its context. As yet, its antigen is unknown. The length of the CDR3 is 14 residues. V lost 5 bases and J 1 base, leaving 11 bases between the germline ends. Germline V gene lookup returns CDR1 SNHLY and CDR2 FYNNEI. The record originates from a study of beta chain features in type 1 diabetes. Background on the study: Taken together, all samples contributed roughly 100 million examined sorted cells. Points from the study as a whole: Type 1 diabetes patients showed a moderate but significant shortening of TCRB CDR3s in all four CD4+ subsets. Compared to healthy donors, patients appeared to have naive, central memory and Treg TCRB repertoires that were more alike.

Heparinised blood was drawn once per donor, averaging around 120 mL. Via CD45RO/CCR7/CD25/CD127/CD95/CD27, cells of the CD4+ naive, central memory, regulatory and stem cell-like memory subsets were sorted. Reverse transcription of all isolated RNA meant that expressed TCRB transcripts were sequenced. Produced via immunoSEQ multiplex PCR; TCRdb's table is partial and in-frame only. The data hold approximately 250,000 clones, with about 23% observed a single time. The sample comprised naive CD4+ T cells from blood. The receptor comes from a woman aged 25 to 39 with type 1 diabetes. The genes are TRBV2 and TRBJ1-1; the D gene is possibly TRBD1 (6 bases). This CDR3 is CASSTQGTNTEAFF. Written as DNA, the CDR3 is TGTGCCAGCAGTACACAGGGTACGAACACTGAAGCTTTCTTT.